This T cell receptor beta chain is drawn from a study of blood T cells in healthy people across ages. Primers used in a second PCR of about 7 to 12 cycles were a sample-barcoded 5' primer and a J-beta primer mix. TCRdb re-analysed the 5' RACE reads in MiXCR, keeping a single row per CDR3 protein. The sample gives hundreds of thousands of distinct CDR3 sequences, 40% to 50% of which show up once; approximately 19% is in the top ten. No fewer than 7 million PBMCs went into each sample. Total RNA, at least 5.5 micrograms per sample, came from PBMCs. Trimming took 5 bases from V and 10 from J, leaving 14 bases between them. From germline, CDR1 is KGHDR and CDR2 SFDVKD. The CDR3 is made up of 13 amino acids.

Sequencing was done on a sample of blood. The chain is built from TRBV24-1 and TRBJ2-1; D is undetermined. The TCR sequence derives from a man aged 60 to 69 in good health. In nucleotides, the CDR3 is TGTGCCACCAGTGGCCCGAGCCTGATAGAGCAGTTCTTC. It yields the protein CATSGPSLIEQFF.